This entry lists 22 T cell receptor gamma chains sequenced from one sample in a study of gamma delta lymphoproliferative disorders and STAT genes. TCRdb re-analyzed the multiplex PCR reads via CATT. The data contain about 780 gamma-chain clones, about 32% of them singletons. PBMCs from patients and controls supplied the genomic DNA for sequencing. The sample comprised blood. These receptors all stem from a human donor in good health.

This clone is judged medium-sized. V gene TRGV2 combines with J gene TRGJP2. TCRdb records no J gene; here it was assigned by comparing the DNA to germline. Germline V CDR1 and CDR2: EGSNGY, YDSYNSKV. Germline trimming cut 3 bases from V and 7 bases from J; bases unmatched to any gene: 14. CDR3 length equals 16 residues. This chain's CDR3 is CATWDPGQEDDWIKTF. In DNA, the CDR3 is TGTGCCACCTGGGACCCCGGACAAGAGGATGATTGGATCAAGACGTTT.

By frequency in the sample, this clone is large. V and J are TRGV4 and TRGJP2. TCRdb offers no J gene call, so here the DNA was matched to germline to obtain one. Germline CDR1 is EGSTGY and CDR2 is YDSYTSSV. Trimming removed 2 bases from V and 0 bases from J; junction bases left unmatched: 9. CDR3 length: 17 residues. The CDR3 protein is CATWDEIPYSSDWIKTF. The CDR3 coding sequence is TGTGCCACCTGGGATGAAATCCCTTATAGTAGTGATTGGATCAAGACGTTT.

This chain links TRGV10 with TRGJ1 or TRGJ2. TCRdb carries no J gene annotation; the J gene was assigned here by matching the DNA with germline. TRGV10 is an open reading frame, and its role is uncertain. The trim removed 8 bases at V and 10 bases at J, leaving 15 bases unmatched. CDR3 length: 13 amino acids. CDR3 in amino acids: CAAWDYICLKKLF. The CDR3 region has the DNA TGTGCTGCGTGGGATTATATATGCCTCAAGAAACTCTTT.

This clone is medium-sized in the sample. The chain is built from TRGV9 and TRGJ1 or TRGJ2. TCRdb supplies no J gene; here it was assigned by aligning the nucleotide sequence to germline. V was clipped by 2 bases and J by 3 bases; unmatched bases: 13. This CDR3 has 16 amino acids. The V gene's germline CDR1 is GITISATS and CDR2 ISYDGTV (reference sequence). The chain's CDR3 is CALWEARPSGYYKKLF. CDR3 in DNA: TGTGCCTTGTGGGAGGCCCGCCCCTCGGGTTATTATAAGAAACTCTTT.

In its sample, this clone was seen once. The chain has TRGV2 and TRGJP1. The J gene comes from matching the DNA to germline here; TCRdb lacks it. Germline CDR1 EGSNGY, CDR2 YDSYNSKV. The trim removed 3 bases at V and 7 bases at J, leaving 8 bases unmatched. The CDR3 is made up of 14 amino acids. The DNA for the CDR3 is TGTGCCACCTGGGACAGGTGGGTTGGTTGGTTCAAGATATTT. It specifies CATWDRWVGWFKIF.

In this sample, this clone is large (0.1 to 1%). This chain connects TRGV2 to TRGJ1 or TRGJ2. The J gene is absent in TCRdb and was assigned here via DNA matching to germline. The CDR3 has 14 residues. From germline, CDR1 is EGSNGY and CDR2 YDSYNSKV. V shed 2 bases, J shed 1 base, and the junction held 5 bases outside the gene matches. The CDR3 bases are TGTGCCACCTGGGACGAGCCTAATTATTATAAGAAACTCTTT. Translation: CATWDEPNYYKKLF.

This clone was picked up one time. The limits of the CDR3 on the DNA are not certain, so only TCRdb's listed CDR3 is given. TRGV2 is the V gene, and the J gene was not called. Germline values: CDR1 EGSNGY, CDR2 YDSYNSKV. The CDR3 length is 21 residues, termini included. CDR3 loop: CATWDGLWIIIRNSLAVEQHF.

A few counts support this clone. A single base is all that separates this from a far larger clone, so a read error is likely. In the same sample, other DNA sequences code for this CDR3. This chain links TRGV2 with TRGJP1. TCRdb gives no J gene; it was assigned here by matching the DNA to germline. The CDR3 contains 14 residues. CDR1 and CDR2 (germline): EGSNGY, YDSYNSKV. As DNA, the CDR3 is TGTGCCACCTGGGACCCCACAACTGGCTGGTTCAAGATATTT. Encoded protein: CATWDPTTGWFKIF.

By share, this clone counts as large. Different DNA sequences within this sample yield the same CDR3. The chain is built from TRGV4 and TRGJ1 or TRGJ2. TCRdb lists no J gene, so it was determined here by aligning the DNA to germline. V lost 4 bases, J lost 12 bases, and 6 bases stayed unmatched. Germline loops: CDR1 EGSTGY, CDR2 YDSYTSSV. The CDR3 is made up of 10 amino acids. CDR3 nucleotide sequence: TGTGCCACCTGGGAGGACGGGAAACTCTTT. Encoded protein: CATWEDGKLF.

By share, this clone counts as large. As DNA, the CDR3 is TGTGCCTTGTGGGAGGTGAAGTGTAGGTATTATAAGAAACTCTTT. Translating it yields CALWEVKCRYYKKLF. J is TRGJ1 or TRGJ2 and V is TRGV9. Since TCRdb gives no J gene, matching the DNA to germline was used here to assign it. V trimming: 0 bases; J trimming: 4 bases; junction bases outside the gene matches: 9. CDR3 length: 15 residues. In germline, CDR1 is GITISATS, CDR2 ISYDGTV (reference sequence).

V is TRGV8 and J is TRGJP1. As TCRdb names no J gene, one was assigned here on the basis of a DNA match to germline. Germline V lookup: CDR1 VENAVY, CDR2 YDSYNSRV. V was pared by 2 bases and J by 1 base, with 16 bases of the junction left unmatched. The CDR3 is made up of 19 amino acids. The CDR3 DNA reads TGTGCCACCTGGGATAAAGTCCGGACACGCGGTACCACTGGTTGGTTCAAGATATTT. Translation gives CATWDKVRTRGTTGWFKIF.

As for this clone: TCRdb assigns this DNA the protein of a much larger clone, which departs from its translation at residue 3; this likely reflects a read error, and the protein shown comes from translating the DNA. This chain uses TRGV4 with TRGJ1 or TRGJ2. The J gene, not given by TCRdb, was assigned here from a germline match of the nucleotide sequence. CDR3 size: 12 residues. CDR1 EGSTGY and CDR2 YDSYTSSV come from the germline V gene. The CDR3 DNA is TGTGCCGCCTGGGATAGTTATTATAAGAAACTCTTT. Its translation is CAAWDSYYKKLF.

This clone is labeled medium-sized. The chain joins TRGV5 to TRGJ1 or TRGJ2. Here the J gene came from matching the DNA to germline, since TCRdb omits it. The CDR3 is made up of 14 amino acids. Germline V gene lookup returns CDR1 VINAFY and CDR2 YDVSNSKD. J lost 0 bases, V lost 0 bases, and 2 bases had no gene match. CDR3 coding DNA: TGTGCCACCTGGGACAGGCTGAATTATTATAAGAAACTCTTT. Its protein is CATWDRLNYYKKLF.

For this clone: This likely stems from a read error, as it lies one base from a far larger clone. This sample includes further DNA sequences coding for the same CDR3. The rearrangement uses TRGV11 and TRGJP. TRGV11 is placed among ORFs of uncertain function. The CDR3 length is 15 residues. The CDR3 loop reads CSGGGQELGKKIKVF. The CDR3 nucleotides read TGCTCAGGTGGTGGGCAAGAGTTGGGCAAAAAAATCAAGGTTTTT.

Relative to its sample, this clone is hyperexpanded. CDR3 residues: CAAWVGTTGWFKIF. For the CDR3, the DNA is TGTGCTGCGTGGGTAGGGACCACTGGTTGGTTCAAGATATTT. This chain joins TRGV10 and TRGJP1. Matching the DNA to germline supplied the J gene, which TCRdb does not give. TRGV10 is assigned to the ORF class and has an uncertain function. The junction had 6 bases not matched to a gene; V was cut back by 8 bases and J by 2 bases. This CDR3 has 14 amino acids.

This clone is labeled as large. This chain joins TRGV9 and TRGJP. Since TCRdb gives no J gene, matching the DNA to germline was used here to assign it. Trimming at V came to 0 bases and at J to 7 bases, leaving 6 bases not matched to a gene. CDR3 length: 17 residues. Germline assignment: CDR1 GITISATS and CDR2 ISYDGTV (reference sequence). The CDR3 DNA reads TGTGCCTTGTGGGAGGTGCTAGGGGAGTTGGGCAAAAAAATCAAGGTATTT. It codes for CALWEVLGELGKKIKVF.

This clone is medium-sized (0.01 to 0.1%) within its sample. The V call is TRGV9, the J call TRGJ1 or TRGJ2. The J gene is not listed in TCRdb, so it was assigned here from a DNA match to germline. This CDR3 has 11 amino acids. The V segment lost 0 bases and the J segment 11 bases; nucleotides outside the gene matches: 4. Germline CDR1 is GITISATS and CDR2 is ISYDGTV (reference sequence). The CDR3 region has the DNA TGTGCCTTGTGGGAGGTGCACCAGAAACTCTTT. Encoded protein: CALWEVHQKLF.

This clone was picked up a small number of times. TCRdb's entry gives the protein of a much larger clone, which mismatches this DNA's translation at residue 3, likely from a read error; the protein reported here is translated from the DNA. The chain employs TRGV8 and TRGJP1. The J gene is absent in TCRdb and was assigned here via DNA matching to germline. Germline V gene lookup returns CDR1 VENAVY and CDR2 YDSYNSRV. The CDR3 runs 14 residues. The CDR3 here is CAAWDRRSGWFKIF. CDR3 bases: TGTGCCGCCTGGGATAGGCGTTCTGGTTGGTTCAAGATATTT.

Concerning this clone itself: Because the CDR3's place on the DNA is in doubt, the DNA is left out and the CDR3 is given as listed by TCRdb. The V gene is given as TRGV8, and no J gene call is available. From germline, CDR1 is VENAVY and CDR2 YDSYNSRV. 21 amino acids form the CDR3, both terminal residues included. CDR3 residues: CATWDRPSGIIRNSLAVEQHF.

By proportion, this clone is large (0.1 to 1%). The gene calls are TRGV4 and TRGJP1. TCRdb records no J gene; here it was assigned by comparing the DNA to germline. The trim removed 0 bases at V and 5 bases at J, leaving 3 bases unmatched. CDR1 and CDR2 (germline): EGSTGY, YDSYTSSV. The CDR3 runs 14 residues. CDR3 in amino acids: CATWDGTTGWFKIF. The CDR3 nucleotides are TGTGCCACCTGGGATGGGACGACTGGTTGGTTCAAGATATTT.

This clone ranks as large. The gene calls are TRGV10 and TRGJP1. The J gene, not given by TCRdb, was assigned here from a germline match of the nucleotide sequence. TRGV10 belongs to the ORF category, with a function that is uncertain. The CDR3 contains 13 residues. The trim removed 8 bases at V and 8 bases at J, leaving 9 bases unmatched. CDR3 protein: CAAWALPGWFKIF. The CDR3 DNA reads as TGTGCTGCGTGGGCCCTACCCGGTTGGTTCAAGATATTT.

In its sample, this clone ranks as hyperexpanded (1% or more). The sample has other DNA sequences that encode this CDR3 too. As DNA, the CDR3 is TGTGCTGCGTGGGTCATATATACCACTGGTTGGTTCAAGATATTT. Its translation is CAAWVIYTTGWFKIF. The chain is built from TRGV10 and TRGJP1. Since TCRdb gives no J gene, matching the DNA to germline was used here to assign it. TRGV10 carries the ORF label, with uncertain function. Germline trimming cut 8 bases from V and 0 bases from J; bases unmatched to any gene: 7. This CDR3 comprises 15 residues.